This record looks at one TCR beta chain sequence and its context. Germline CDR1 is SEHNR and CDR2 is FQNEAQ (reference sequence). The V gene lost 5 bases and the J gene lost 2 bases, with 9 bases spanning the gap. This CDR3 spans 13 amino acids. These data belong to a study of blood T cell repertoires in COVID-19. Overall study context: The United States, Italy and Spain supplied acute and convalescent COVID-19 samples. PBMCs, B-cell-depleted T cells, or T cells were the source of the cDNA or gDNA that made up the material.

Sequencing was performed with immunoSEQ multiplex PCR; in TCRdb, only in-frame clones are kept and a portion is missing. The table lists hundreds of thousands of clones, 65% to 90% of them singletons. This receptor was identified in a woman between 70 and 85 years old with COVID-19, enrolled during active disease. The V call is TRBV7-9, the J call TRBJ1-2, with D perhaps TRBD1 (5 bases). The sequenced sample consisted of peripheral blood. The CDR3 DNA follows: TGTGCCAGCAGCATGGGGGGGAACTATGGCTACACCTTC. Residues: CASSMGGNYGYTF.